This entry features one T cell receptor beta chain sequence. This clonotype has at least ten counts. Its antigen is currently not known. No much larger clonotype is one base removed from it; base qualities were not supplied. The data derive from a study of breast tumors, draining lymph nodes, adjacent tissues (dated by TCRdb to the mid-2010s). Regarding the research as a whole: The study compared TCR beta repertoires across tumor, adjacent nontumor tissue and axillary lymph nodes from breast cancer patients. In human breast cancer, the study set out to assess how tumor, surrounding tissue and draining lymph node repertoires relate to one another and whether T cells might be exchanged between them. The investigation overall reported the following: Tumor and nontumor tissue repertoires were found to be significantly more similar in luminal-like than in basal-like breast cancer. Tumor T-cell repertoires showed less diversity than lymph node repertoires and more diversity than nontumor tissue repertoires, and tumor T-cell repertoires showed preferential V and J gene usage. The data were considered consistent with the idea that most tumor T cells come from the lymph node and then expand in tumor tissue. The conclusion that tumor T cells originate in lymph nodes was framed as consistent with a hypothesis rather than directly demonstrated.

The instrument given in TCRdb is Illumina HiSeq 2000. Multiplex PCR amplification was used to generate the TCR beta chain libraries. High-throughput sequencing was used to analyze the amplified TCR beta chain products. TCRdb reprocessing: public reads trimmed at Q25 with fastp, clones called with MiXCR, in-frame beta chains kept. CDR3 protein duplicates are merged, each entry listing the most common genes and DNA. The sample profile shows about 130,000 distinct CDR3 sequences; around 20% of them were found once. The top ten constitute roughly 2% of the sample. The lymph node samples were taken from the axillary draining lymph nodes of breast cancer patients. The CDR3 spans 14 residues, from the cysteine through the phenylalanine. The DNA shown is the 42-base CDR3, in frame from base 1. V is pared back by 4 bases and J by 1 base, with 9 bases lying between the germline termini. Taken from the germline V gene (reference sequence), the CDR1 and CDR2 loops are LGHDT and YNNKEL.

The rearrangement combines TRBV3-1 with TRBJ2-3; no D gene is confidently identified. The sequence derives from a female donor with breast cancer. Some clones in this sample may be carry-over from other donors' samples. Sequences were obtained from axillary lymph node tissue. The nucleotide sequence is TGTGCCAGCAGCCCGTCGGGCGGCACAGATACGCAGTATTTT. It translates as CASSPSGGTDTQYF.